A single sample gave rise to the 18 T cell receptor beta chains below, sequenced in a study of T cell responses to AZD1222 COVID-19 vaccine. Using immunoSEQ multiplex PCR, the repertoire was profiled, and TCRdb retains in-frame clones only, with some absent. This table has about 97,000 clones, around nine tenths appearing once. This specimen was peripheral blood, taken on day 0 of AZD1222 vaccination. The receptors here all came from an adult in good health.

The CDR3: CATSIKQGVNTEAFF. The CDR3 coding sequence is TGTGCCACCAGCATTAAACAGGGGGTGAACACTGAAGCTTTCTTT. This sequence joins TRBV15 and TRBJ1-1, with TRBD1 matching 8 bases. With V trimmed by 4 bases and J by 0 bases, 4 bases remained unmatched. The CDR3 sequence is 15 residues long. The V gene's germline CDR1 is LNHNV and CDR2 YYDKDF (reference sequence).

The V call is TRBV10-1, the J call TRBJ2-5; D uncertain. Germline CDR1 reads WNHNN; CDR2 reads SYGVQD (reference sequence). The CDR3 runs 15 residues. V lost 2 bases to trimming and J lost 4 bases, with 14 bases between them. CDR3 sequence (DNA): TGCGCCAGCAGTGAGAGAGGATCATCACGAGAGACCCAGTACTTC. Protein sequence: CASSERGSSRETQYF.

This chain uses TRBV6-5 with TRBJ2-7; a possible D gene is TRBD2 (6 bases). Looked up from germline, CDR1 is MNHEY and CDR2 is SVGAGI. V gave up 2 bases and J gave up 5 bases, with 10 bases separating them. The CDR3 has 13 amino acids. CDR3 bases: TGTGCCAGCAGTTACGGCCGCGGGAACGAGCAGTACTTC. Translated, it gives CASSYGRGNEQYF.

This clone was counted a few times. V usage is TRBV5-1 and J usage is TRBJ2-7; a possible D gene is TRBD1 (6 bases). This CDR3 spans 13 amino acids. The ends were cut back, 4 bases at V and 6 bases at J, with 14 bases in the middle. Germline CDR1 reads SGHRS; CDR2 reads YFSETQ. CDR3 region: CASSETRGGEQYF. As DNA, the CDR3 is TGCGCCAGCAGCGAGACTCGAGGGGGCGAGCAGTACTTC.

This chain connects TRBV7-9 to TRBJ1-6; no definite D call. The CDR3 sequence is 14 residues long. Per germline, CDR1 SEHNR and CDR2 FQNEAQ (reference sequence). The V end lost 5 bases, the J end lost 7 bases, and 12 bases lay between the germline ends. As DNA, the CDR3 is TGTGCCAGCAGCCTAACGCACGGAAATTCACCCCTCCACTTT. This translates into CASSLTHGNSPLHF.

This rearrangement joins TRBV2 to TRBJ1-2; 9 nucleotides agree with TRBD1. Looked up from germline, CDR1 is SNHLY and CDR2 is FYNNEI. V shed 8 bases, J shed 3 bases, and the junction held 4 bases outside the gene matches. This CDR3 has 13 amino acids. This CDR3 is CASGDRAYYGYTF. The CDR3 nucleotides read TGTGCCAGCGGGGACAGGGCTTACTATGGCTACACCTTC.

The V gene is TRBV7-2, the J gene TRBJ1-6; D gene uncertain. CDR1 and CDR2 from the germline V gene are SGHTA and FQGNSA. V was shortened by 5 bases and J by 2 bases, with 19 bases between the two germline ends. The CDR3 totals 18 residues. The CDR3 spells CASSLRSERRPYNSPLHF. Here the CDR3 DNA reads TGTGCCAGCAGCCTACGATCGGAACGGCGCCCCTATAATTCACCCCTCCACTTT.

V is TRBV5-1 and J is TRBJ1-6; possible D gene TRBD1, 5 bases. Germline lookup yields CDR1 SGHRS and CDR2 YFSETQ. V dropped 4 bases and J dropped 2 bases, with 7 bases sitting between them. The CDR3 is 14 amino acids. The CDR3 sequence: CASSRDAYNSPLHF. The CDR3 DNA reads TGCGCCAGCAGCCGGGACGCCTATAATTCACCCCTCCACTTT.

The V gene is TRBV4-2, the J gene TRBJ1-2, with D possibly TRBD1 on 5 matching bases. With 3 bases removed from V and 6 bases from J, the gap between germline ends came to 14 bases. The CDR3 sequence is 14 residues long. Germline-derived CDR1 and CDR2 are LGHNA and YNFKEQ. The CDR3 protein is CASSHPGVTDGYTF. Written as DNA, the CDR3 is TGTGCCAGCAGCCACCCGGGGGTAACGGATGGCTACACCTTC.

The rearrangement uses TRBV3-1 (or the pseudogene TRBV3-2) and TRBJ1-6, with no clear D. Trimming pared 2 bases from V and 8 bases from J, leaving 4 bases between. The CDR3 consists of 12 residues. The germline CDR1 and CDR2 sequences are LGHDT and YNNKEL (reference sequence). The CDR3 coding sequence is TGTGCCAGCAGCCAATTGGATTCACCCCTCCACTTT. This sequence encodes CASSQLDSPLHF.

CDR3 sequence: CASSFGDTQYF. The DNA for the CDR3 is TGCGCCAGCAGCTTCGGGGATACCCAGTACTTC. The chain couples TRBV5-1 to TRBJ2-5; D perhaps matches TRBD2 (5 bases). Germline CDR1 reads SGHRS; CDR2 reads YFSETQ. The germline V and J ends were trimmed by 2 bases and 8 bases, with 7 bases remaining between them. CDR3 length: 11 residues.

V gene TRBV7-8 combines with J gene TRBJ1-2, with 7 bases lining up with TRBD1. V was clipped by 5 bases and J by 4 bases; unmatched bases: 10. Germline V gene lookup returns CDR1 SGHVS and CDR2 FQNEAQ. The CDR3 is 15 residues long. This CDR3 reads CASSRAAGQAYGYTF. Written as DNA, the CDR3 is TGTGCCAGCAGCCGAGCCGCCGGACAGGCCTATGGCTACACCTTC. The full variable domain, completed using reference TRBV7-8 and TRBJ1-2, is GAGVSQSPRYKVAKRGQDVALRCDPISGHVSLFWYQQALGQGPEFLTYFQNEAQLDKSGLPSDRFFAERPEGSVSTLKIQRTQQEDSAVYLCASSRAAGQAYGYTFGSGTRLTVV.

The V and J genes are TRBV11-3 and TRBJ2-7, with 7 bases lining up with TRBD1. Germline CDR1 and CDR2: SGHNT and YENEEA. The CDR3 runs 13 residues. V dropped 5 bases and J dropped 9; count of bases not matched to a gene: 10. The CDR3 loop reads CASSQPRQGVQYF. For the CDR3, the DNA is TGTGCCAGCAGCCAACCAAGACAGGGAGTGCAGTACTTC.

The V call is TRBV15, the J call TRBJ2-7; 7 positions agree with TRBD2. CDR3 length equals 16 residues. From germline, CDR1 is LNHNV and CDR2 YYDKDF (reference sequence). V gave up 3 bases and J gave up 5 bases; unmatched junction bases: 13. The CDR3 is CATSRDLSGPQNEQYF. The CDR3 DNA is TGTGCCACCAGCAGGGACCTTAGCGGGCCCCAGAACGAGCAGTACTTC.

The rearrangement uses TRBV2 and TRBJ2-2; possibly TRBD1 for D (5 bases). V lost 5 bases and J lost 2, with 9 bases in between. The CDR3 is made up of 14 amino acids. Germline V gives CDR1 SNHLY, CDR2 FYNNEI. CDR3 nucleotide sequence: TGTGCCAGCAGTACGACAGCAAACACCGGGGAGCTGTTTTTT. This encodes CASSTTANTGELFF. Combining the CDR3 with reference TRBV2 and TRBJ2-2 gives the whole variable domain EPEVTQTPSHQVTQMGQEVILRCVPISNHLYFYWYRQILGQKVEFLVSFYNNEISEKSEIFDDQFSVERPDGSNFTLKIRSTKLEDSAMYFCASSTTANTGELFFGEGSRLTVL.

The chain carries TRBV6-5 and TRBJ1-1, with 7 bases that match TRBD1. CDR1 and CDR2 from the germline V gene are MNHEY and SVGAGI. The CDR3 has 14 residues. J was trimmed by 5 bases and V by 6 bases; bases with no gene match: 9. CDR3 DNA: TGTGCCAGCAGACCACAGGGGTTGTTGACTGAAGCTTTCTTT. Translating gives CASRPQGLLTEAFF.

This sequence joins TRBV5-5 and TRBJ2-7; D may be TRBD1 (6 bases). CDR3 length: 14 residues. Per the germline V gene, CDR1 is SGHKS and CDR2 is YYEKEE (reference sequence). V lost 4 bases and J lost 3, with 14 bases in between. CDR3 amino acids: CASSPRARGYEQYF. CDR3 coding DNA: TGTGCCAGCAGCCCTCGGGCCAGGGGCTACGAGCAGTACTTC.

The table lists this clone with a few counts. The chain carries TRBV29-1 and TRBJ1-2; 8 bases fit TRBD1. V dropped 3 bases and J dropped 7; count of bases not matched to a gene: 4. This CDR3 contains 12 residues. Germline lookup yields CDR1 SQVTM and CDR2 ANQGSEA. The CDR3 region is CSVERTGTGYTF. The CDR3 DNA follows: TGCAGCGTTGAGAGGACAGGGACTGGCTACACCTTC.